These 28 T cell receptor beta chains share one sample of origin, sequenced in a study of T cells in Graves' hyperthyroidism and ophthalmopathy. RNA transcripts provided the source from which TCR beta CDR3 regions were amplified. HTBI primers were the set used in a first-round RT-PCR of the TCR CDR3. TCRdb itself ran the multiplex PCR reads through MiXCR, one entry per CDR3 protein. Among under 300,000 distinct CDR3 sequences listed, roughly 22% were seen once. Sequenced: blood. These receptors were collected from a man between 25 and 39 years old with Graves' ophthalmopathy.

This clonotype was found many times. The V call is TRBV28, the J call TRBJ1-1; 8 positions agree with TRBD1. Germline loops: CDR1 MDHEN, CDR2 SYDVKM. The CDR3 loop spans 11 amino acids. Unmatched junction bases numbered 3, after V lost 5 bases and J lost 10 bases. The CDR3 region has the DNA TGTGCCAGCAGTCAGGACAGGGTAGCTTTCTTT. It yields the protein CASSQDRVAFF. The full variable domain, completed using reference TRBV28 and TRBJ1-1, is DVKVTQSSRYLVKRTGEKVFLECVQDMDHENMFWYRQDPGLGLRLIYFSYDVKMKEKGDIPEGYSVSREKKERFSLILESASTNQTSMYLCASSQDRVAFFGQGTRLTVV.

This chain links TRBV10-3 with TRBJ1-1, with D tentatively TRBD1 (5 bases). Trimming pared 0 bases from V and 0 bases from J, leaving 8 bases between. CDR3 length: 15 amino acids. CDR1 is ENHRY and CDR2 is SYGVKD in the germline V gene. The CDR3, as DNA: TGTGCCATCAGTGAGTCACAGGACTTGAACACTGAAGCTTTCTTT. Its protein is CAISESQDLNTEAFF.

The chain employs TRBV27 and TRBJ1-2; D unresolved. The CDR3 consists of 15 residues. The germline gives CDR1 MNHEY, CDR2 SMNVEV (reference sequence). The germline V and J ends were trimmed by 2 bases and 2 bases, with 12 bases remaining between them. The CDR3: CASSLSGLLNYGYTF. In DNA, the CDR3 is TGTGCCAGCAGTTTAAGCGGCCTATTAAACTATGGCTACACCTTC.

This clonotype was seen at least ten times. The rearrangement links TRBV6-1 to TRBJ1-5, with a tentative D call TRBD1 (5 bases). The CDR3 spans 17 residues. Germline V gives CDR1 MNHNS, CDR2 SASEGT. Trimming stripped 4 bases from V and 0 bases from J, with 16 bases between. CDR3 sequence (DNA): TGTGCCAGCAGTGCATTGGGGGTTGATTATAGCAATCAGCCCCAGCATTTT. This translates into CASSALGVDYSNQPQHF.

This clonotype has ten or more counts. The V and J genes are TRBV18 and TRBJ2-3; 8 bases are shared with TRBD2. The CDR3 length is 16 residues. The germline V gene encodes CDR1 KGHSH and CDR2 LQKENI. The V gene end was trimmed by 3 bases and the J gene end by 0 bases; junction bases not matched to a gene: 5. This CDR3 reads CASSPASGLSTDTQYF. The CDR3 DNA reads as TGTGCCAGCTCACCGGCTAGCGGGCTGAGCACAGATACGCAGTATTTT. Filled out from reference TRBV18 and TRBJ2-3, the complete variable domain reads NAGVMQNPRHLVRRRGQEARLRCSPMKGHSHVYWYRQLPEEGLKFMVYLQKENIIDESGMPKERFSAEFPKEGPSILRIQQVVRGDSAAYFCASSPASGLSTDTQYFGPGTRLTVL.

This chain uses TRBV6-2 or TRBV6-3 with TRBJ2-2; D is perhaps TRBD1 (6 bases). Germline V gene data show CDR1 as MNHEY and CDR2 as SVGEGT. Trimming took 6 bases from V and 4 from J, leaving 15 bases between them. This CDR3 region has 15 residues. This CDR3 is CASRLKPRGTGELFF. The CDR3 nucleotides read TGTGCCAGCAGGTTGAAACCCAGGGGCACCGGGGAGCTGTTTTTT.

This clonotype was observed many times. The chain links TRBV30 to TRBJ2-3, with D perhaps TRBD2 (6 bases). CDR1 GTSNPN and CDR2 SVGIG come from the germline V gene (reference sequence). With 2 bases removed from V and 4 bases from J, the gap between germline ends came to 7 bases. The CDR3 has 12 amino acids. The CDR3 protein is CAWSWGADTQYF. The CDR3, as DNA: TGTGCCTGGAGTTGGGGGGCAGATACGCAGTATTTT.

The chain is built from TRBV6-2 or TRBV6-3 and TRBJ2-3, with D possibly being TRBD2 (6 bases). Germline CDR1 and CDR2: MNHEY and SVGEGT. The CDR3 covers 16 residues. Trimming removed 8 bases from V and 1 base from J, with 19 bases in between. CDR3 region: CASGSGGGVGTDTQYF. The CDR3 coding sequence is TGTGCCAGCGGGAGCGGTGGCGGGGTCGGCACAGATACGCAGTATTTT.

The chain is built from TRBV18 and TRBJ1-4; 8 bases agree with TRBD1. Germline V lookup: CDR1 KGHSH, CDR2 LQKENI. J was trimmed by 7 bases and V by 1 base; bases with no gene match: 14. This CDR3 contains 18 residues. The CDR3 here is CASSPLPPSGGRGEKLFF. The CDR3 DNA is TGTGCCAGCTCACCACTTCCCCCGTCAGGGGGCCGGGGTGAAAAACTGTTTTTT.

The genes are TRBV20-1 and TRBJ2-5; TRBD1 is a possible D gene (5 bases). Trimming shortened V by 6 bases and J by 5 bases, and 16 bases separated the two germline ends. This CDR3 spans 13 amino acids. Germline-derived CDR1 and CDR2 are DFQATT and SNEGSKA (reference sequence). The CDR3 is CSANTGHEETQYF. The CDR3 bases are TGCAGTGCCAATACAGGTCATGAGGAGACCCAGTACTTC.

Of note for this clonotype: Sequence at one end of the junction differs from germline and may be a read error. For the CDR3, the DNA is TGCAGTGCTGGAGAGATCGGTTTCTCTGGAAACACCATATATTTT. Protein product: CSAGEIGFSGNTIYF. The chain uses TRBV20-1 and TRBJ1-3; D gene uncertain. Per germline, CDR1 DFQATT and CDR2 SNEGSKA (reference sequence). This CDR3 contains 15 residues.

This clonotype was recorded many times. The gene calls are TRBV10-2 and TRBJ2-1; D gene uncertain. In germline, CDR1 is WSHSY, CDR2 SAAADI. V shed 8 bases and J shed 0 bases, with 14 bases lying between them. The CDR3 runs to 15 residues. The CDR3 DNA is TGCGCCAGCCAGTTACCCCCGAGCTCCTACAATGAGCAGTTCTTC. This encodes CASQLPPSSYNEQFF.

This clonotype appeared many times. V usage is TRBV3-1 and J usage is TRBJ2-7; D is unclear. From germline, CDR1 is LGHDT and CDR2 YNNKEL (reference sequence). The V and J ends lost 0 bases and 0 bases respectively, with 9 bases between them. The CDR3 has 15 amino acids. CDR3 sequence reads: CASSQELYSSYEQYF. The CDR3 nucleotides read TGTGCCAGCAGCCAAGAGCTCTATAGCTCCTACGAGCAGTACTTC.

This clonotype has ten or more counts. This rearrangement joins TRBV24-1 to TRBJ1-5; the D is unclear. CDR1 and CDR2 (germline): KGHDR, SFDVKD. Trimming left V 4 bases short and J 4 bases short, with 13 bases between. This CDR3 has 15 amino acids. This chain's CDR3 is CATSESSGSNQPQHF. In DNA, the CDR3 is TGTGCCACCAGTGAGTCATCGGGTTCGAATCAGCCCCAGCATTTT.

The chain is built from TRBV20-1 and TRBJ1-3; D might be TRBD1 (5 bases). Trimming took off 3 bases at V and 8 bases at J, with 17 bases between the two ends. The germline CDR1 and CDR2 sequences are DFQATT and SNEGSKA (reference sequence). The CDR3 has 14 residues. The chain's CDR3 is CSASFRAGGDTIYF. The DNA for the CDR3 is TGCAGTGCTAGTTTTAGGGCAGGAGGGGACACCATATATTTT.

This clonotype was seen many times. The V call is TRBV6-1, the J call TRBJ1-2; D remains ambiguous. The V gene lost 6 bases and the J gene lost 9 bases, with 14 bases spanning the gap. The CDR3 is 12 amino acids. Germline V CDR1 and CDR2: MNHNS, SASEGT. CDR3 nucleotides: TGTGCCAGCAGCCCACCAGGAGGGCGCTACACCTTC. Protein: CASSPPGGRYTF.

This clonotype was observed a handful of times. The chain has TRBV5-1 and TRBJ2-2, with D uncertain. The CDR3 runs 16 residues. Germline CDR1 SGHRS, CDR2 YFSETQ. The V gene lost 4 bases and the J gene lost 4 bases, with 17 bases spanning the gap. The CDR3: CASSKSSIRVTGELFF. The CDR3 DNA sequence: TGCGCCAGCAGCAAGTCTTCGATCCGGGTCACCGGGGAGCTGTTTTTT.

CDR3 protein: CASSLSGGLGYGYTF. The CDR3 nucleotides read TGTGCCAGCAGTTTATCAGGGGGGCTGGGGTATGGCTACACCTTC. V is TRBV27 and J is TRBJ1-2, with a weak D call TRBD1 (6 bases). This CDR3 has 15 residues. The V and J ends lost 0 bases and 5 bases respectively, with 13 bases between them. Germline V gene lookup returns CDR1 MNHEY and CDR2 SMNVEV (reference sequence).

The V gene is TRBV7-8, the J gene TRBJ2-5; a possible D gene is TRBD2 (7 bases). The CDR3 loop spans 15 amino acids. CDR1 SGHVS and CDR2 FQNEAQ come from the germline V gene. V lost 7 bases to trimming and J lost 4 bases, with 19 bases between them. CDR3 DNA: TGTGCCAGCACCCTGGGGGGCGGGGGAGGAGAGACCCAGTACTTC. Translation gives CASTLGGGGGETQYF. The full variable domain, with the rest looked up from reference TRBV7-8 and TRBJ2-5, is GAGVSQSPRYKVAKRGQDVALRCDPISGHVSLFWYQQALGQGPEFLTYFQNEAQLDKSGLPSDRFFAERPEGSVSTLKIQRTQQEDSAVYLCASTLGGGGGETQYFGPGTRLLVL.

Note on this clonotype: One end of the junction varies from germline; a read error may be responsible. The chain couples TRBV6-5 to TRBJ2-7, with D perhaps TRBD1 (5 bases). CDR3 size: 14 residues. CDR1 and CDR2 from the germline V gene are MNHEY and SVGAGI. The CDR3: CASSDSQGVDEQYF. In DNA form, the CDR3 reads TGTGCCAGCAGTGACTCCCAGGGCGTTGACGAGCAGTACTTC.

V is TRBV19 and J is TRBJ2-7; 10 bases align to TRBD1. CDR1 and CDR2 from the germline V gene are LNHDA and SQIVND (reference sequence). The CDR3 has 16 amino acids. V lost 3 bases to trimming and J lost 5 bases; unmatched junction nucleotides: 10. The CDR3 bases are TGTGCCAGTAGTATTTTTTCGGACAGGGGGTCCCACGAGCAGTACTTC. Translated, it gives CASSIFSDRGSHEQYF.

This clonotype was observed many times. The J gene is TRBJ1-5, the V gene TRBV20-1; the D gene is possibly TRBD1 (5 bases). V lost 6 bases and J lost 6, with 18 bases in between. Germline V CDR1 and CDR2: DFQATT, SNEGSKA (reference sequence). The CDR3 contains 14 residues. The CDR3 coding sequence is TGCAGTGCCCCGCAGGGCGGGAGTGGTCAGCCCCAGCATTTT. Translating it yields CSAPQGGSGQPQHF.

This clonotype was observed a few times. This chain links TRBV20-1 with TRBJ1-2; 7 bases match TRBD1. Germline-derived CDR1 and CDR2 are DFQATT and SNEGSKA (reference sequence). V dropped 1 base and J dropped 5; count of bases not matched to a gene: 10. CDR3 length: 15 residues. The CDR3 DNA is TGCAGTGCTAGAGGGGACAGAAATGGGATTTATGGCTACACCTTC. Protein: CSARGDRNGIYGYTF.

The chain carries TRBV28 and TRBJ1-2; 8 positions match TRBD1. Germline assignment: CDR1 MDHEN and CDR2 SYDVKM. The junction had 12 bases not matched to a gene; V was cut back by 5 bases and J by 4 bases. This CDR3 is 16 amino acids long. As DNA, the CDR3 is TGTGCCAGCAGTAACCGGGACAGGCGGGTCGGCTATGGCTACACCTTC. This encodes CASSNRDRRVGYGYTF.

The V gene is TRBV11-3, the J gene TRBJ2-7; possibly TRBD1 for D (6 bases). Germline V gene data show CDR1 as SGHNT and CDR2 as YENEEA. Trimming removed 5 bases from V and 2 bases from J, with 22 bases in between. The CDR3 length is 17 residues. The CDR3 nucleotides read TGTGCCAGCAGCCCAGGGGTGCCAGGGGTACCTCCCTACGAGCAGTACTTC. Translated: CASSPGVPGVPPYEQYF.

V and J are TRBV9 and TRBJ2-1, with TRBD1 as a possible D gene (6 bases). This CDR3 spans 15 amino acids. Per the germline V gene, CDR1 is SGDLS and CDR2 is YYNGEE. V lost 3 bases and J lost 0, with 10 bases in between. The CDR3 coding sequence is TGTGCCAGCAGCGCCCAGGGGTTCTCCTACAATGAGCAGTTCTTC. Residues: CASSAQGFSYNEQFF.

This clonotype was observed a few times. This chain links TRBV9 with TRBJ2-4, with TRBD2 as a possible D gene (6 bases). CDR1 is SGDLS, CDR2 YYNGEE, per germline. The CDR3 length is 15 residues. Trimming removed 1 base at V and 5 bases at J, with 13 bases between. As DNA, the CDR3 is TGTGCCAGCAGCGTATCTTCCGGAGGGGAAAACATTCAGTACTTC. Protein: CASSVSSGGENIQYF. The full variable domain, rest sourced from reference TRBV9 and TRBJ2-4, is DSGVTQTPKHLITATGQRVTLRCSPRSGDLSVYWYQQSLDQGLQFLIQYYNGEERAKGNILERFSAQQFPDLHSELNLSSLELGDSALYFCASSVSSGGENIQYFGAGTRLSVL.

Ten or more counts support this clonotype. V is TRBV27 and J is TRBJ2-3; D gene uncertain. The germline V and J ends were trimmed by 4 bases and 1 base, with 3 bases remaining between them. The CDR3 is 12 residues long. CDR1 and CDR2 (germline): MNHEY, SMNVEV (reference sequence). CDR3 protein: CASSSGTDTQYF. The CDR3 DNA follows: TGTGCCAGCAGTTCCGGCACAGATACGCAGTATTTT.